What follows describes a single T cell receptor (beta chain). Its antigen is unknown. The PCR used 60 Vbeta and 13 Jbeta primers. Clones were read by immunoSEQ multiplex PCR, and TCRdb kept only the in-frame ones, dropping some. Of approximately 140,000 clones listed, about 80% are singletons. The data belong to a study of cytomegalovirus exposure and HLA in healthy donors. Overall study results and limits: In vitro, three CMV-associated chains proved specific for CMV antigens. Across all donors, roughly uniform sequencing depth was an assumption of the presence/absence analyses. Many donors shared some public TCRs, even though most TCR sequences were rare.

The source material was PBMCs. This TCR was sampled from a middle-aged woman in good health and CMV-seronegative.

CDR3 DNA: TGTGCCAGCAGTCATCAAGATACGCAGTATTTT. This sequence encodes CASSHQDTQYF. J is TRBJ2-3 and V is TRBV27, with D uncertain. The CDR3 length is 11 residues. Per the germline V gene, CDR1 is MNHEY and CDR2 is SMNVEV (reference sequence). V was shortened by 5 bases and J by 5 bases, with 5 bases between the two germline ends.